This T cell receptor (beta chain) was found in a study of cytomegalovirus exposure and HLA in healthy donors. Findings and limits, study-wide: Analysis was carried out at a later point, and it linked a missense DCLRE1C variant to TCR beta V- and J-gene trimming. Compared with the roughly 670-donor mean, an Asian-associated ancestry cluster reportedly had fewer N-insertions, according to a later analysis.

To note about this clone: Its antigen remains unknown.

Vbeta (60) and Jbeta (13) primers were used in the PCR. How the authors handled the data: Counted up in a later analysis, unique TCR beta chains came to 65 million to 80 million, with around 10 million shared. TCRdb's table, derived via immunoSEQ multiplex PCR, lists solely in-frame clones and lacks some. V and J calls and clone size come straight from that table; D and trimming were deduced from the DNA. The sample lists 150,000 to 200,000 clones; 75% were seen once. The sequenced sample was PBMCs. The receptor comes from a man younger than 35 in good health and CMV-seropositive.

The CDR3: CASSAPPRDIDTGELFF. In nucleotides, the CDR3 is TGTGCCAGCAGCGCTCCGCCCCGGGATATCGACACCGGGGAGCTGTTTTTT. The J gene is TRBJ2-2, the V gene TRBV28; D possibly corresponds to TRBD2 (5 bases). The V end lost 6 bases, the J end lost 3 bases, and 20 bases lay between the germline ends. CDR3 length: 17 residues. The germline V gene has CDR1 MDHEN and CDR2 SYDVKM.